This T cell receptor (beta chain) derives from a study of vaccination effects on CD4 cells after COVID-19. Sequencing was performed with immunoSEQ multiplex PCR; in TCRdb, only in-frame clones are kept and a portion is missing. The table has some 69,000 clones, roughly 74% seen once. The CDR3 is made up of 12 amino acids. CDR1 ENHRY and CDR2 SYGVKD come from the germline V gene. The V and J ends lost 2 bases and 5 bases respectively, with 6 bases between them. Sequencing in the ViraFEST assay came after antigen-specific CD4+ T cells had been expanded with viral peptide pools, which were used to stimulate PBMC. Once cultured for approximately ten days, the cells underwent separation to obtain CD4+ T cells. People in the vaccine group had not been infected with SARS-CoV-2 before, and their nucleocapsid antibodies were negative. It was on days 3 and 7 that half the medium was replaced with IL-2 medium.

Of note for this clone: Its antigen is not identified.

This clonotype was obtained from a human donor who received a COVID-19 vaccine. Material: CD4+ T cells from PBMCs cultured with HCoV-NL63 spike peptides, obtained before COVID-19 vaccination. This sequence joins TRBV10-3 and TRBJ1-2; no firm D call. CDR3 amino acids: CAISERLYGYTF. CDR3 DNA sequence: TGTGCCATCAGTGAGAGGCTGTATGGCTACACCTTC.